This TCR beta chain was profiled in a study of cytomegalovirus exposure and HLA in healthy donors. Whole-study results and caveats: Among TCR beta chains, those listed as cytomegalovirus-associated numbered roughly 150.

A word on this clone: The antigen is unknown.

The length of the CDR3 is 14 residues. Between the trimmed V and J ends, which lost 0 bases and 0 bases, there was a span of 7 bases. Per germline, CDR1 SGHTS and CDR2 YDEGEE. Some clones are missing from TCRdb's copy, which holds only in-frame ones; the method was immunoSEQ multiplex PCR. The sample comprises approximately 99,000 clones, approximately 96% of which are singletons, and roughly 0.66% rests with the top ten. The sequence came from a woman younger than 35 in good health and CMV-seronegative. The chain links TRBV5-8 to TRBJ2-7; no reliable D call. Sequencing input: PBMCs. The CDR3 nucleotides are TGTGCCAGCAGCTTGGTCCCCAGCTCCTACGAGCAGTACTTC. Protein sequence: CASSLVPSSYEQYF.